This T cell receptor (beta chain) was captured by sequencing in a study of siplizumab effects on memory and regulatory T cells. Germline loops: CDR1 ENHRY, CDR2 SYGVKD. CDR3 size: 15 residues. V lost 2 bases and J lost 4, with 11 bases in between. Some clones are missing from TCRdb's copy, which holds only in-frame ones; the method was immunoSEQ multiplex PCR. The top ten hold 6.5% of the sample, which has 90,000 to 95,000 clones, more than 85% seen once. As to this clone: Antigen: not known.

The study's findings and limits: There appeared to be greater diversity in naive T cells than in memory cells, and naive T cells seemed major contributors to the alloresponse. Roughly 80-96% of proliferating CD4+ or CD8+ clones defied assignment to a naive or memory phenotype. Confirmatory evidence of suppressive function in proliferating siplizumab-culture Tregs was not obtained.

This chain links TRBV10-3 with TRBJ2-2; possible D gene TRBD1, 6 bases. This clonotype was sampled from a human donor in good health. The sequencing sample was made of CD8+ T cells sorted from blood. The CDR3 DNA sequence: TGTGCCATCAGTGAGCCCCGGACAGCCACCGGGGAGCTGTTTTTT. Its protein product is CAISEPRTATGELFF.